This T cell receptor (beta chain) originates from a study of shared clonotypes between healthy human individuals. For the study at large: CD4 naive and CD4 memory each took three plates per donor, while CD8 naive took two and CD8 memory one.

The table lists this clone with a count of one. Antigen specificity is unknown. Per the germline V gene, CDR1 is MGHDK and CDR2 is SYGVNS. Unmatched junction bases numbered 11, after V lost 5 bases and J lost 6 bases. The CDR3 is 16 amino acids. Sorted-subset replicate PCRs used about 190 ng of genomic DNA. This amount corresponded to tens of thousands of T cell genomes. Clones were read by immunoSEQ multiplex PCR, and TCRdb kept only the in-frame ones, dropping some. This sample has about 100,000 clones; 68% occur once, and the top ten carry about 24%. General study results and limits: Memory subsets generally showed lower estimated richness than naive subsets.

The TCR comes from a woman in her 30s in good health. The chain couples TRBV25-1 to TRBJ1-2; 11 positions match TRBD1. Sequencing input: memory CD8+ T cells sorted from blood. Documented subset: CD45RO+ cells pooled with CCR7-negative TemRA cells. The CDR3 DNA follows: TGTGCCAGCAGTTGGGGAGGACAGGGGGCCCTCGATGGCTACACCTTC. Translation: CASSWGGQGALDGYTF.